The 3 T cell receptor beta chains below come from one sample, sequenced in a study of CD8+CD57+ T cells in acquired aplastic anemia. Sequenced patients had shown CD8+CD57+ cell expansion by flow cytometry. It was genomic DNA that served as the template for profiling TCR beta VDJ and CDR3. TCRdb re-called the reads with MiXCR, one entry per CDR3 protein. Found here are roughly 200,000 distinct CDR3 sequences, 63% of them singletons; the top ten hold approximately 46%. The sample was sorted CD4+, CD8+, or CD8+CD57+ T cells (not recorded which) from PBMCs. The receptors originated from a human donor with aplastic anemia.

The rearrangement links TRBV7-6 to TRBJ2-5, with no clear D. Germline V gene sequence: CDR1 SGHVS, CDR2 FNYEAQ. This CDR3 region has 13 residues. Between the trimmed V and J ends, which lost 5 bases and 5 bases, there was a span of 12 bases. CDR3 in DNA: TGTGCCAGCAGCCTAACAGTGGGGGAGACCCAGTACTTC. It is translated as CASSLTVGETQYF. The complete variable domain, with remaining parts taken from reference TRBV7-6 and TRBJ2-5, reads GAGVSQSPRYKVTKRGQDVALRCDPISGHVSLYWYRQALGQGPEFLTYFNYEAQQDKSGLPNDRFSAERPEGSISTLTIQRTEQRDSAMYRCASSLTVGETQYFGPGTRLLVL.

Worth noting for this clonotype: A much larger clone is a single base away; this may be a read error. This chain uses TRBV30 with TRBJ1-6; D gene uncertain. CDR1 and CDR2 (germline): GTSNPN, SVGIG (reference sequence). This CDR3 comprises 14 residues. CDR3 nucleotide sequence: TGTGTCTGGAGTCTGGGGATGGGTAATTCACCCCTCCACTTT. Translating it yields CVWSLGMGNSPLHF.

This clonotype was observed a few times. The chain links TRBV2 to TRBJ1-3; 9 positions agree with TRBD1. This CDR3 spans 16 amino acids. V dropped 7 bases and J dropped 3; count of bases not matched to a gene: 10. Germline V lookup: CDR1 SNHLY, CDR2 FYNNEI. CDR3 sequence (DNA): TGTGCCAGCACCCGGGAAACAGGGGGCTTTGGAAACACCATATATTTT. Protein sequence: CASTRETGGFGNTIYF.